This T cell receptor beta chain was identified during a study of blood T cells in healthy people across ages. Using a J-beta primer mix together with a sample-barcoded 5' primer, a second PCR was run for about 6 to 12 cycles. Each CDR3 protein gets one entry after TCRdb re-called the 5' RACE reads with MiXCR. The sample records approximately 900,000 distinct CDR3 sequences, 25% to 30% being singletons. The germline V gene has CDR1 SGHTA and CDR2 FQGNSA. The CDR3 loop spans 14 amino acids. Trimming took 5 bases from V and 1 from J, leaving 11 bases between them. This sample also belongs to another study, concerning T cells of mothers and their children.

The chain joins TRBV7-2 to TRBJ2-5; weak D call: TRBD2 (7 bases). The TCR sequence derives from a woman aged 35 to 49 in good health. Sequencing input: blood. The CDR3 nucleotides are TGTGCCAGCAGCCGTGCGGGGGCCCAAGAGACCCAGTACTTC. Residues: CASSRAGAQETQYF. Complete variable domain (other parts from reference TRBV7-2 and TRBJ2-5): GAGVSQSPSNKVTEKGKDVELRCDPISGHTALYWYRQSLGQGLEFLIYFQGNSAPDKSGLPSDRFSAERTGGSVSTLTIQRTQQEDSAVYLCASSRAGAQETQYFGPGTRLLVL.